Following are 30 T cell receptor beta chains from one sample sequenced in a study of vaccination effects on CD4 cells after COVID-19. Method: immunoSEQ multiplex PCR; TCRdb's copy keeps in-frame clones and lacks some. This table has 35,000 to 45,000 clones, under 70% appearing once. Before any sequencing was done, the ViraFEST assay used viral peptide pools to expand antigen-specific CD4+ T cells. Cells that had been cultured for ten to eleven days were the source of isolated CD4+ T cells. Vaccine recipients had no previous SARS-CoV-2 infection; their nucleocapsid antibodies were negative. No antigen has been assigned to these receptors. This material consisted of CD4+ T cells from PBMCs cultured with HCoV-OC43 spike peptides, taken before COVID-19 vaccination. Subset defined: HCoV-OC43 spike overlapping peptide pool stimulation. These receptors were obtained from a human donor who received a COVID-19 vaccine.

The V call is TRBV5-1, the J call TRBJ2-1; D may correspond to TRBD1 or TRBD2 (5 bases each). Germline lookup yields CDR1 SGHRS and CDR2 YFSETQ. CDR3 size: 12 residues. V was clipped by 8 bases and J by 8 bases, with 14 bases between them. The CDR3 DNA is TGCGCCAGTTCGGAGAGGGGCTATGAGCAGTTCTTC. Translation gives CASSERGYEQFF.

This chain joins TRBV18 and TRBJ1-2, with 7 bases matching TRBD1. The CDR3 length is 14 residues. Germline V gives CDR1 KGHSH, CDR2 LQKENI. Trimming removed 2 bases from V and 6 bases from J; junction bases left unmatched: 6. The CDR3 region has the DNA TGTGCCAGCTCACCAAGACAGGGTGTGGATGGCTACACCTTC. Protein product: CASSPRQGVDGYTF.

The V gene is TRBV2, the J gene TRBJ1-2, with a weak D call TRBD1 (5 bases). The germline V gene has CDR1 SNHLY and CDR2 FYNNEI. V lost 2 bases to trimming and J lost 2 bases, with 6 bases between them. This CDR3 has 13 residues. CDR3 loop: CASSEQGNYGYTF. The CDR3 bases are TGTGCCAGCAGTGAACAGGGAAACTATGGCTACACCTTC.

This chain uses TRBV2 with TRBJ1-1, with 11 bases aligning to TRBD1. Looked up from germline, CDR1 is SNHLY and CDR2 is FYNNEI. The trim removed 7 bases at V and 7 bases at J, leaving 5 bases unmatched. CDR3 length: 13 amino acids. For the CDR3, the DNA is TGTGCCAGCACACCGGGACAGGGGGTTGAAGCTTTCTTT. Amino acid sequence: CASTPGQGVEAFF.

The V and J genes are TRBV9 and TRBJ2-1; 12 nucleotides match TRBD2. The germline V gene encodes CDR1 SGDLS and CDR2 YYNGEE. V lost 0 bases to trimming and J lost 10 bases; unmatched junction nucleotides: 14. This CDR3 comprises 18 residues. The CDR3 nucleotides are TGTGCCAGCAGCGTAGAAACCCAGACTAGCGGGAGATCAGGGGAGCAGTTCTTC. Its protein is CASSVETQTSGRSGEQFF.

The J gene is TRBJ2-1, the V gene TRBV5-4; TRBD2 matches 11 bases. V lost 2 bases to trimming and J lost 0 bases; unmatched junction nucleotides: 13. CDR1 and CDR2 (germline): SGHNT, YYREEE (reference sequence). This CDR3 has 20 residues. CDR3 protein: CASSLDSGGGKSSSYNEQFF. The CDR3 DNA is TGTGCCAGCAGCTTAGATAGCGGGGGGGGGAAATCAAGCTCCTACAATGAGCAGTTCTTC. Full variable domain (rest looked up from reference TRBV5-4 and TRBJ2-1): ETGVTQSPTHLIKTRGQQVTLRCSSQSGHNTVSWYQQALGQGPQFIFQYYREEENGRGNFPPRFSGLQFPNYSSELNVNALELDDSALYLCASSLDSGGGKSSSYNEQFFGPGTRLTVL.

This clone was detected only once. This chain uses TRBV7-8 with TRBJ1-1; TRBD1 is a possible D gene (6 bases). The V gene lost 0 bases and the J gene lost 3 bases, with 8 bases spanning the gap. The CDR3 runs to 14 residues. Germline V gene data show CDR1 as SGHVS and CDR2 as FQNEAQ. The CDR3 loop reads CASSLAAGDTEAFF. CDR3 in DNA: TGTGCCAGCAGCTTAGCTGCAGGGGACACTGAAGCTTTCTTT.

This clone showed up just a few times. CDR3 region: CASILTWNTEAFF. The CDR3 DNA sequence: TGTGCCAGCATACTTACATGGAACACTGAAGCTTTCTTT. This chain connects TRBV6-5 to TRBJ1-1; no definite D call. The V end lost 7 bases, the J end lost 1 base, and 10 bases lay between the germline ends. The length of the CDR3 is 13 residues. The germline V gene encodes CDR1 MNHEY and CDR2 SVGAGI.

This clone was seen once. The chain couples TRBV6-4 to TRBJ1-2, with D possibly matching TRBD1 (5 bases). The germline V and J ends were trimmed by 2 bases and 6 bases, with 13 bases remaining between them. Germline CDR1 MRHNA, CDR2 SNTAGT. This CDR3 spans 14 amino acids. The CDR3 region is CASSDATGRDGYTF. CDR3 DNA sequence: TGTGCCAGCAGTGACGCGACGGGACGTGATGGCTACACCTTC.

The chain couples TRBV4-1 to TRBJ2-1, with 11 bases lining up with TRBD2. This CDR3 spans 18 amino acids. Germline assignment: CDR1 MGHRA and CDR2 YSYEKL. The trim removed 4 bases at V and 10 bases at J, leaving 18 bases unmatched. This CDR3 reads CASSRIPGLAVSQSEQFF. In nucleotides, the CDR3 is TGCGCCAGCAGCCGAATTCCGGGACTAGCGGTTTCACAATCGGAGCAGTTCTTC.

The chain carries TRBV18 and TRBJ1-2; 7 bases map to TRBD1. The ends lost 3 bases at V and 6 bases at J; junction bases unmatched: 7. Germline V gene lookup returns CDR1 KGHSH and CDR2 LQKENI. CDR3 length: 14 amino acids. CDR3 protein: CASSPEHRGNGYTF. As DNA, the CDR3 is TGTGCCAGCTCACCGGAACACAGGGGCAATGGCTACACCTTC. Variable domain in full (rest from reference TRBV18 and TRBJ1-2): NAGVMQNPRHLVRRRGQEARLRCSPMKGHSHVYWYRQLPEEGLKFMVYLQKENIIDESGMPKERFSAEFPKEGPSILRIQQVVRGDSAAYFCASSPEHRGNGYTFGSGTRLTVV.

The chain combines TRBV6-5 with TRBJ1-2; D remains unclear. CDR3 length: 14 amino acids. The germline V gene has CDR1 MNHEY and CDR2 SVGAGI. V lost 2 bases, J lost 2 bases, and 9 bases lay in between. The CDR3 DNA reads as TGTGCCAGCAGTTACGCCGGGTTAAACTATGGCTACACCTTC. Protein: CASSYAGLNYGYTF.

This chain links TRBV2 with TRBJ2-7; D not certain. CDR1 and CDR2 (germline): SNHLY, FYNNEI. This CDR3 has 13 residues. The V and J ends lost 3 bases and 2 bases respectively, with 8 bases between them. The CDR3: CASSEVSPYEQYF. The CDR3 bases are TGTGCCAGCAGTGAGGTCAGTCCCTACGAGCAGTACTTC.

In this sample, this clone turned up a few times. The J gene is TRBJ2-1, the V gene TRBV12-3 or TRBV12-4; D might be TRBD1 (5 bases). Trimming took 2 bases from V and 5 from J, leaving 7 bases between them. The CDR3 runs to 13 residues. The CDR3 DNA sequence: TGTGCCAGCAGTTTACGCAGGGACAATGAGCAGTTCTTC. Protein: CASSLRRDNEQFF.

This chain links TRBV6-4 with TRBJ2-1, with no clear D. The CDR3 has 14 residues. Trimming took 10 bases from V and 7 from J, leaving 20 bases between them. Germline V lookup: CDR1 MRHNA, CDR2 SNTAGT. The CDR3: CATAWTVSSNEQFF. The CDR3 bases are TGTGCCACCGCCTGGACGGTCAGCAGTAATGAGCAGTTCTTC.

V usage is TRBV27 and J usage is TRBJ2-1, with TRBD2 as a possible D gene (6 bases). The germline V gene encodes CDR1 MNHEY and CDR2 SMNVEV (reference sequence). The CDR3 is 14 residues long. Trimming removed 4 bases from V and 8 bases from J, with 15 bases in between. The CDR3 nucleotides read TGTGCCAGCAGTTCTGCGACTAGATCCTATGAGCAGTTCTTC. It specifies CASSSATRSYEQFF.

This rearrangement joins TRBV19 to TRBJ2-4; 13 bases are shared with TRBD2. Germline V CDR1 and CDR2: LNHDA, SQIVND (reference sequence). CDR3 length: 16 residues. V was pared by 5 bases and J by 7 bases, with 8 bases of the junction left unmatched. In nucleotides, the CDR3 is TGTGCCAGTAGTCCAGTGACTAGCGGGGGGCTGAACATTCAGTACTTC. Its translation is CASSPVTSGGLNIQYF.

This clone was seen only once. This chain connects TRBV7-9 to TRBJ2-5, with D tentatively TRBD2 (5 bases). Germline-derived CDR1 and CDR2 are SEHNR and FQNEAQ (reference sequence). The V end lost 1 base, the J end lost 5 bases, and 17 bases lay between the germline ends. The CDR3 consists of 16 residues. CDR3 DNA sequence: TGTGCCAGCAGCTTAGAGAGAGCGGTCGACGGGGAGACCCAGTACTTC. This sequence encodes CASSLERAVDGETQYF.

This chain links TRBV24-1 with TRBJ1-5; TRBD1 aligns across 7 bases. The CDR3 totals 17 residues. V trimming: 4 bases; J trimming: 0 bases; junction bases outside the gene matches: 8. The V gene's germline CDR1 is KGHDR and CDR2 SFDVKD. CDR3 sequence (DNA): TGTGCCACCAGTGACCCCGCGACAGGGAATAGCAATCAGCCCCAGCATTTT. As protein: CATSDPATGNSNQPQHF.

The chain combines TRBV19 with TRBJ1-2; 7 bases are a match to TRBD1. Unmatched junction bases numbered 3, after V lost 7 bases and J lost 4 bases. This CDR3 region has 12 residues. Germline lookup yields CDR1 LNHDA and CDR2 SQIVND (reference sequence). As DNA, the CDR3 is TGTGCCAGTACCCAGGGGGGCTATGGCTACACCTTC. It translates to CASTQGGYGYTF.

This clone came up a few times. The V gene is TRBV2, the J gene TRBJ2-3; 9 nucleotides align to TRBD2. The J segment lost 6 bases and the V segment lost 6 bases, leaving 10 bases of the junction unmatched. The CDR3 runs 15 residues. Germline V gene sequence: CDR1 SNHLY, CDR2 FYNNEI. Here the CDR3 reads CASSEGLANRDTQYF. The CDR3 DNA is TGTGCCAGCAGCGAGGGACTAGCTAACCGGGATACGCAGTATTTT.

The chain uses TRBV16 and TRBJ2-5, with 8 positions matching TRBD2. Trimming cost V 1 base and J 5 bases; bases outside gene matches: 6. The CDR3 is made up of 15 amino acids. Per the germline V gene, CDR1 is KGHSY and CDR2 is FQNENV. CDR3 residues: CASSQLTAGDETQYF. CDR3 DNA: TGTGCCAGCAGCCAATTAACAGCGGGGGATGAGACCCAGTACTTC.

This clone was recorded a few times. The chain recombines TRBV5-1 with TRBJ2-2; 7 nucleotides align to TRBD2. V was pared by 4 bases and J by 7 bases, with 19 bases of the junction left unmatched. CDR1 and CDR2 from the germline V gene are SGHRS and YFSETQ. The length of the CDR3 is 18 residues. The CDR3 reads CASSEASSGLRLGGELFF. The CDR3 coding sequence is TGCGCCAGCAGCGAGGCTAGTAGCGGGCTCCGTCTGGGCGGGGAGCTGTTTTTT.

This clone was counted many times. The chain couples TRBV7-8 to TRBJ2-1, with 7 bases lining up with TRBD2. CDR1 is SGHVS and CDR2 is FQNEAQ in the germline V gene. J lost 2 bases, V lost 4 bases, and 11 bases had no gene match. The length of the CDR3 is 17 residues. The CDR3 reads CASSSSQGGITYNEQFF. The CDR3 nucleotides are TGTGCCAGCAGCTCGAGCCAGGGAGGGATAACCTACAATGAGCAGTTCTTC.

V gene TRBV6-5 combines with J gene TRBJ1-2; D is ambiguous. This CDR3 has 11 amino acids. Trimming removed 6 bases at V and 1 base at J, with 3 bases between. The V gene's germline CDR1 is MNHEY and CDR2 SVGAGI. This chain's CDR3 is CASRFNYGYTF. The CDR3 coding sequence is TGTGCCAGCAGATTTAACTATGGCTACACCTTC.

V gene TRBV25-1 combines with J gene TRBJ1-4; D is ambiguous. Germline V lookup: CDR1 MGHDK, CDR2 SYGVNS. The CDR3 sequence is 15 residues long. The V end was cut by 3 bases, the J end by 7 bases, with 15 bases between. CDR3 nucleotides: TGTGCCAGCAGTGATGATCGGGGAACGAGTGAAAAACTGTTTTTT. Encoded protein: CASSDDRGTSEKLFF.

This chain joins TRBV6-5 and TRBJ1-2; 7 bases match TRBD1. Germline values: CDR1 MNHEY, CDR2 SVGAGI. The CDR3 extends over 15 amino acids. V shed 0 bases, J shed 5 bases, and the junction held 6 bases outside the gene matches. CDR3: CASSYSIGQVYGYTF. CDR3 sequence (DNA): TGTGCCAGCAGTTACTCGATCGGACAGGTTTATGGCTACACCTTC.

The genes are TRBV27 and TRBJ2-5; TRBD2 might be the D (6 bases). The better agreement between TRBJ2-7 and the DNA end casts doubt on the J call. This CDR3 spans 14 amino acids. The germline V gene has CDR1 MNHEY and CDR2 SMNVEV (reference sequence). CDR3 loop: CASTSWRVSYEQYF. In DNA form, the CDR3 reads TGTGCCAGCACCTCCTGGAGGGTATCCTACGAGCAGTACTTC.

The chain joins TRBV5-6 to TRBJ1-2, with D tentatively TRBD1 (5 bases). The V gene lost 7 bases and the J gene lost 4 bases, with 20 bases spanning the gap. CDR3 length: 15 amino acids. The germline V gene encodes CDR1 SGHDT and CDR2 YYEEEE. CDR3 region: CASGPRALTAYGYTF. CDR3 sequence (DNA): TGTGCCAGCGGCCCCAGGGCCCTAACTGCCTATGGCTACACCTTC.

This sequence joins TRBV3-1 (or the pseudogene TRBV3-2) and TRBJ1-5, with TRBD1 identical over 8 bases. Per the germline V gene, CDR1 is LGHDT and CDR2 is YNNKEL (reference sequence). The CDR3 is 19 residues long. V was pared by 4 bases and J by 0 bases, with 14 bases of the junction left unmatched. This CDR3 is CASSRYRGKIEYSNQPQHF. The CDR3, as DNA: TGTGCCAGCAGCCGATACAGGGGGAAGATCGAATATAGCAATCAGCCCCAGCATTTT.